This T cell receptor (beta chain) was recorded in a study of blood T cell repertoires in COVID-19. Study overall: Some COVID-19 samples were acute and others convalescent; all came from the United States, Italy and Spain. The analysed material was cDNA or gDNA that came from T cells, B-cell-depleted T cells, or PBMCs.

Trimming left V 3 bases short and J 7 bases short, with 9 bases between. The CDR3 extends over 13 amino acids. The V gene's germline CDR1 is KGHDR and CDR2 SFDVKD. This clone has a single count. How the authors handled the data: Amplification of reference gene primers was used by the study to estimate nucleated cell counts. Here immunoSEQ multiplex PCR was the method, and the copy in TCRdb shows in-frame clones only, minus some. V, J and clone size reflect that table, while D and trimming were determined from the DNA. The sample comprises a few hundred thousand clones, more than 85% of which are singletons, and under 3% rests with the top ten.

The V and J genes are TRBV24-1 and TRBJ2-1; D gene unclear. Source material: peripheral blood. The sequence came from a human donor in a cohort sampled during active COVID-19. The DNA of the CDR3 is TGTGCCACCAGTGATCCTTTCGGTAATGAGCAGTTCTTC. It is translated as CATSDPFGNEQFF.